The 8 T cell receptor beta chains given below trace back to one sample, sequenced in a study of beta chain features in type 1 diabetes. General observations from the study: Among patients with Type 1 diabetes, TCRB CDR3s were moderately but significantly shorter in every one of the four CD4+ subsets.

These receptors have no known antigen. The entirety of the isolated RNA underwent reverse transcription, so expressed TCRB transcripts were sequenced. The table came from immunoSEQ multiplex PCR; TCRdb's copy has only in-frame clones and leaves some out. The sample records over 300,000 clones, about a tenth being singletons. Sequencing used central memory CD4+ T cells from blood. These receptor sequences come from a man in his thirties or forties with type 1 diabetes.

The chain recombines TRBV19 with TRBJ1-2, with 9 bases matching TRBD1. The CDR3 runs 14 residues. V trimming: 7 bases; J trimming: 4 bases; junction bases outside the gene matches: 7. CDR1 and CDR2 (germline): LNHDA, SQIVND (reference sequence). Written as DNA, the CDR3 is TGTGCCAGTACCAGGGACAGGGAGGTCTATGGCTACACCTTC. Protein: CASTRDREVYGYTF.

The J gene is TRBJ1-5, the V gene TRBV7-2; D not certain. The CDR3 extends over 14 amino acids. Germline V gives CDR1 SGHTA, CDR2 FQGNSA. Trimming pared 0 bases from V and 5 bases from J, leaving 8 bases between. The CDR3, as DNA: TGTGCCAGCAGCTTAGCCCTCCCTGATCAGCCCCAGCATTTT. The encoded protein is CASSLALPDQPQHF.

V and J are TRBV6-5 and TRBJ1-2; the match to TRBD1 covers 9 bases. V shed 7 bases, J shed 4 bases, and the junction held 10 bases outside the gene matches. Germline V lookup: CDR1 MNHEY, CDR2 SVGAGI. This CDR3 spans 15 amino acids. The CDR3 DNA reads TGTGCCAGCATCGGGGACAGGGTAGAAGGCTATGGCTACACCTTC. Translation: CASIGDRVEGYGYTF.

This clone has a handful of counts. The V and J genes are TRBV11-2 and TRBJ1-6, with D maybe TRBD1 (6 bases). CDR3 length: 16 residues. The V and J ends lost 0 bases and 7 bases respectively, with 13 bases between them. Germline-derived CDR1 and CDR2 are SGHAT and FQNNGV. This chain's CDR3 is CASSLDPGGHNSPLHF. In nucleotides, the CDR3 is TGTGCCAGCAGCTTAGACCCGGGGGGGCACAATTCACCCCTCCACTTT.

This rearrangement joins TRBV30 to TRBJ2-1; 10 bases align to TRBD1. Germline assignment: CDR1 GTSNPN and CDR2 SVGIG (reference sequence). V was pared by 5 bases and J by 6 bases, with 10 bases of the junction left unmatched. The CDR3 covers 15 residues. CDR3 residues: CAWGTGAASFNEQFF. The CDR3 nucleotides read TGTGCCTGGGGGACAGGGGCCGCGTCTTTCAATGAGCAGTTCTTC.

This chain uses TRBV5-8 with TRBJ1-3; no definite D call. The CDR3 sequence is 14 residues long. The germline V gene has CDR1 SGHTS and CDR2 YDEGEE. Trimming stripped 6 bases from V and 0 bases from J, with 10 bases between. The CDR3 coding sequence is TGTGCCAGCATTCGGTATGGCTCTGGAAACACCATATATTTT. Its translation: CASIRYGSGNTIYF. Full variable domain (outside the CDR3, taken from reference TRBV5-8 and TRBJ1-3): EAGVTQSPTHLIKTRGQQATLRCSPISGHTSVYWYQQALGLGLQFLLWYDEGEERNRGNFPPRFSGRQFPNYSSELNVNALELEDSALYLCASIRYGSGNTIYFGEGSWLTVV.

The gene calls are TRBV15 and TRBJ1-2; no definite D call. Germline CDR1 is LNHNV and CDR2 is YYDKDF (reference sequence). Trimming pared 3 bases from V and 5 bases from J, leaving 13 bases between. The length of the CDR3 is 14 residues. The CDR3 here is CATSSRPPLYGYTF. CDR3 DNA sequence: TGTGCCACCAGCAGCAGGCCCCCCTTATATGGCTACACCTTC.

The chain joins TRBV29-1 to TRBJ2-1, with D unresolved. CDR3 length: 12 residues. The V end lost 5 bases, the J end lost 10 bases, and 15 bases lay between the germline ends. Germline-derived CDR1 and CDR2 are SQVTM and ANQGSEA. The CDR3 reads CSVLVLAEEQFF. The CDR3 bases are TGCAGCGTTTTGGTTCTCGCGGAGGAGCAGTTCTTC.